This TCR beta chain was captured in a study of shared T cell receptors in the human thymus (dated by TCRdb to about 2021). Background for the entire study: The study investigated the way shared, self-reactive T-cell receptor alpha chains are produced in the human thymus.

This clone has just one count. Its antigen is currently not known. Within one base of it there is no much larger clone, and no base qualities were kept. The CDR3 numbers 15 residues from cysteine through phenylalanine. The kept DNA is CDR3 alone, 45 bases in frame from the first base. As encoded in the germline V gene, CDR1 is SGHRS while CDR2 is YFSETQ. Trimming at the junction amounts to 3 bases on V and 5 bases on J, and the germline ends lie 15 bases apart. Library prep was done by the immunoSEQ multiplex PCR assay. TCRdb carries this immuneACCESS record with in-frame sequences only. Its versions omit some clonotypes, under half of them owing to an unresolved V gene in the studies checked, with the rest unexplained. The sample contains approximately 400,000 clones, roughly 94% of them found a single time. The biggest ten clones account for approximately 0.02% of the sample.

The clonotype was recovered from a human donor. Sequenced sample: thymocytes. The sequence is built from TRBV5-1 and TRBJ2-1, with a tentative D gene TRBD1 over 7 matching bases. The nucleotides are TGCGCCAGCAGCTCGGGGGACAGAAACAACAATGAGCAGTTCTTC. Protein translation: CASSSGDRNNNEQFF.